Here is one TCR beta chain with its context. The ends were cut back, 1 base at V and 1 base at J, with 8 bases in the middle. Germline CDR1 SEHNR, CDR2 FQNEAQ (reference sequence). The CDR3 contains 14 residues. Measured with immunoSEQ multiplex PCR; TCRdb has only the in-frame clones, and not every one. The sample shows fewer than 200,000 clones, approximately 88% of them seen only once. This specimen belongs to a study of blood T cell repertoires in COVID-19. The specimen sequenced was PBMCs or T cells enriched from blood (not recorded which). The chain combines TRBV7-9 with TRBJ2-7, with D maybe TRBD1 (5 bases). The receptor comes from a woman younger than 35 who had recovered from COVID-19. The CDR3 bases are TGTGCCAGCAGCTTAGTCGACAGTTCCTACGAGCAGTACTTC. This encodes CASSLVDSSYEQYF.